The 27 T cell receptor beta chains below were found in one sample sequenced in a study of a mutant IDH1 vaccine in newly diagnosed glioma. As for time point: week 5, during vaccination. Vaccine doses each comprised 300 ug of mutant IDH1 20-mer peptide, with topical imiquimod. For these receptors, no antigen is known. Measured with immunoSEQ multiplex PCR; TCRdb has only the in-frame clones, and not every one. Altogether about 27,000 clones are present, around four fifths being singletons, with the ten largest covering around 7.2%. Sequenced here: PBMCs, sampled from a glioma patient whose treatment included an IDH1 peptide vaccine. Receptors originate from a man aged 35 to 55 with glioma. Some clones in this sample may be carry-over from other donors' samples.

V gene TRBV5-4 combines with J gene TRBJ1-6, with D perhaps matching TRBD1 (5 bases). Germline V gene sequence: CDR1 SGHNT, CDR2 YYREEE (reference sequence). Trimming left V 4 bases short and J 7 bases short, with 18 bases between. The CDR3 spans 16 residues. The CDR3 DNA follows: TGTGCCAGCAGCCCACGGGCGGGGGAGCCCAATTCACCCCTCCACTTT. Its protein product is CASSPRAGEPNSPLHF.

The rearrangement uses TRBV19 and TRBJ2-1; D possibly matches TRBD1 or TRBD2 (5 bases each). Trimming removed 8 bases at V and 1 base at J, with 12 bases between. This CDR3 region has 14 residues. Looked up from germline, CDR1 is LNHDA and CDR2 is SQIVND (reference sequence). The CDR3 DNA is TGTGCCAGTCGCCGAGGGGAGTCCTACAATGAGCAGTTCTTC. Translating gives CASRRGESYNEQFF.

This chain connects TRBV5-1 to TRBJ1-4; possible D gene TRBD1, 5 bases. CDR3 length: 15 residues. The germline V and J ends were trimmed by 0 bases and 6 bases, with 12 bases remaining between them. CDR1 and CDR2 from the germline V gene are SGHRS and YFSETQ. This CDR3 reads CASSLEGRVDEKLFF. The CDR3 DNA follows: TGCGCCAGCAGCTTGGAGGGCAGGGTAGATGAAAAACTGTTTTTT. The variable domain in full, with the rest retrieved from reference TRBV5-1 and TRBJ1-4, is KAGVTQTPRYLIKTRGQQVTLSCSPISGHRSVSWYQQTPGQGLQFLFEYFSETQRNKGNFPGRFSGRQFSNSRSEMNVSTLELGDSALYLCASSLEGRVDEKLFFGSGTQLSVL.

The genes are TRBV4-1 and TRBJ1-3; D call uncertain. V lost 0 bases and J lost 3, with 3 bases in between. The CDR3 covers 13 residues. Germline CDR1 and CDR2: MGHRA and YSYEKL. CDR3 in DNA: TGCGCCAGCAGCCAAGAGAATGGAAACACCATATATTTT. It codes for CASSQENGNTIYF.

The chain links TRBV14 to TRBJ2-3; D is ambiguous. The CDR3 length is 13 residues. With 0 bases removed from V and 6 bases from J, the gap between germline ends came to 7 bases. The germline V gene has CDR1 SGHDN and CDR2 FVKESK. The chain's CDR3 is CASSQDMGDTQYF. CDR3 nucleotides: TGTGCCAGCAGCCAAGATATGGGCGATACGCAGTATTTT.

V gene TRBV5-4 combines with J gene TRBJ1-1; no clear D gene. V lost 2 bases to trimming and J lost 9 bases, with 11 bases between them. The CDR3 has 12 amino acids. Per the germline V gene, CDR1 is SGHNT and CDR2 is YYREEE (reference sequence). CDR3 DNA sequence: TGTGCCAGCAGCTTATGGACTCAGCAAGCTTTCTTT. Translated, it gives CASSLWTQQAFF.

The CDR3 is CASSKDRGRDQPQHF. The CDR3 DNA sequence: TGTGCCAGCAGTAAAGACAGGGGGCGCGATCAGCCCCAGCATTTT. The rearrangement links TRBV7-4 to TRBJ1-5, with 10 bases fitting TRBD1. This CDR3 has 15 residues. Germline CDR1 SGHVT, CDR2 SQSDAQ. The V segment lost 6 bases and the J segment 5 bases; nucleotides outside the gene matches: 7.

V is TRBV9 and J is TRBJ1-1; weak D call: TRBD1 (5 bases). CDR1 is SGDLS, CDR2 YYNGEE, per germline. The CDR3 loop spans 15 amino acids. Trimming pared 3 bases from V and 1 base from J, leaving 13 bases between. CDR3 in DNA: TGTGCCAGCAGCGCTCAGGGTTCCCGGAACACTGAAGCTTTCTTT. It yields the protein CASSAQGSRNTEAFF.

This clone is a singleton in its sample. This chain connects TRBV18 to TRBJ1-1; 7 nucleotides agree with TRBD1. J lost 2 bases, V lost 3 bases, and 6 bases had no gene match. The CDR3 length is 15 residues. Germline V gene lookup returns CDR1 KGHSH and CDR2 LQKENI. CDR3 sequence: CASSPTDRVNTEAFF. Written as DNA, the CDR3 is TGTGCCAGCTCACCCACAGACAGGGTTAACACTGAAGCTTTCTTT.

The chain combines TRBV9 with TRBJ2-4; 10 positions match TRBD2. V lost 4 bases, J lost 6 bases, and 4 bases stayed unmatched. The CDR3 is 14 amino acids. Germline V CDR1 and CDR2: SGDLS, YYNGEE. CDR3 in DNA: TGTGCCAGCAGCCCTGGACTAGCGGTAAACATTCAGTACTTC. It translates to CASSPGLAVNIQYF.

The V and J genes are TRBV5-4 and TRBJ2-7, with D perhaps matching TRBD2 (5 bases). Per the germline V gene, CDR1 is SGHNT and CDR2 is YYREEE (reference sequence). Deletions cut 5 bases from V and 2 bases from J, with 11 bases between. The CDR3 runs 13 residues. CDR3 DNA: TGTGCCAGCAGTTCCGGGATCACCTACGAGCAGTACTTC. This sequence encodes CASSSGITYEQYF.

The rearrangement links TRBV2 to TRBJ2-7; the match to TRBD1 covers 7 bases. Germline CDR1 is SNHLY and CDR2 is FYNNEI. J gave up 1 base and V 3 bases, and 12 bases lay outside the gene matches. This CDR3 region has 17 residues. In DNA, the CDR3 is TGTGCCAGCAGTGAGGGAACAGGGGTGGATTGGTCCTACGAGCAGTACTTC. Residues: CASSEGTGVDWSYEQYF.

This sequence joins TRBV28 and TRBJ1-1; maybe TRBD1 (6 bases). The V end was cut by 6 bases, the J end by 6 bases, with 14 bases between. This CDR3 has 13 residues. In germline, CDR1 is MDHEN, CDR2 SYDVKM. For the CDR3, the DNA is TGTGCCAGCAGGGATAACAGGGTCTCTGAAGCTTTCTTT. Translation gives CASRDNRVSEAFF.

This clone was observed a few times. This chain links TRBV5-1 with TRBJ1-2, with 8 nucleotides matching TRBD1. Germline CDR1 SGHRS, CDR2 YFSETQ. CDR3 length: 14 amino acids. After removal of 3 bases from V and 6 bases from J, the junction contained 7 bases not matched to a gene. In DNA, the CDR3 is TGCGCCAGCAGCTCCGGGACAGGTCAGCATGGCTACACCTTC. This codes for CASSSGTGQHGYTF. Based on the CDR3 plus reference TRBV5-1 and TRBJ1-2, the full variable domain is KAGVTQTPRYLIKTRGQQVTLSCSPISGHRSVSWYQQTPGQGLQFLFEYFSETQRNKGNFPGRFSGRQFSNSRSEMNVSTLELGDSALYLCASSSGTGQHGYTFGSGTRLTVV.

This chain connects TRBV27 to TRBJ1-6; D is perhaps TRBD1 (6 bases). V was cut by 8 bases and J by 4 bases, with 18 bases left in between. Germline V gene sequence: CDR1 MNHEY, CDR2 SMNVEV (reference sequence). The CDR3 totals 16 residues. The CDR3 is CASARAGVGYNSPLHF. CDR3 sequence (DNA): TGTGCCAGCGCTCGGGCAGGGGTGGGTTATAATTCACCCCTCCACTTT.

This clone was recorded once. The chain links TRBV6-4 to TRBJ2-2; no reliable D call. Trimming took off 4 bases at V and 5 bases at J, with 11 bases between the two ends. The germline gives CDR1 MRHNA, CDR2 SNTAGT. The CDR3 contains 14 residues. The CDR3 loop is CASSASPGTGELFF. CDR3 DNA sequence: TGTGCCAGCAGTGCCAGCCCAGGTACCGGGGAGCTGTTTTTT.

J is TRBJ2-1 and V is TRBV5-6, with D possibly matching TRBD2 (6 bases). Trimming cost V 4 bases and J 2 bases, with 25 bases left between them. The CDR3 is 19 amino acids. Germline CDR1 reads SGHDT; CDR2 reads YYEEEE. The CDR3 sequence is CASSLGLTGSQFAYNEQFF. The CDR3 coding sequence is TGTGCCAGCAGCCTCGGACTAACGGGGTCCCAATTTGCCTACAATGAGCAGTTCTTC. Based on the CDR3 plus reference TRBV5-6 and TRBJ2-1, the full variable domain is DAGVTQSPTHLIKTRGQQVTLRCSPKSGHDTVSWYQQALGQGPQFIFQYYEEEERQRGNFPDRFSGHQFPNYSSELNVNALLLGDSALYLCASSLGLTGSQFAYNEQFFGPGTRLTVL.

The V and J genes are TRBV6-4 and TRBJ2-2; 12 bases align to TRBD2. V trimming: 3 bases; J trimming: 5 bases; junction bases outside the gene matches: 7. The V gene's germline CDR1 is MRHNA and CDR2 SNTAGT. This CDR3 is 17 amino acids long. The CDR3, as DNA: TGTGCCAGCAGTGAGTCTAGCGGGGGGGCCGGAACCGGGGAGCTGTTTTTT. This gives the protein CASSESSGGAGTGELFF.

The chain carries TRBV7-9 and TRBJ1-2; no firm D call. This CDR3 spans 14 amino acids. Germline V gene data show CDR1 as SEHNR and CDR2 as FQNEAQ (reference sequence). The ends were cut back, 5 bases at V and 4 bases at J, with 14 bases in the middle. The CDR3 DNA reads TGTGCCAGCAGCAAAGACTCAGAAAGCTATGGCTACACCTTC. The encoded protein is CASSKDSESYGYTF. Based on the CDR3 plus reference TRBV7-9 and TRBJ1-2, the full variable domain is DTGVSQNPRHKITKRGQNVTFRCDPISEHNRLYWYRQTLGQGPEFLTYFQNEAQLEKSRLLSDRFSAERPKGSFSTLEIQRTEQGDSAMYLCASSKDSESYGYTFGSGTRLTVV.

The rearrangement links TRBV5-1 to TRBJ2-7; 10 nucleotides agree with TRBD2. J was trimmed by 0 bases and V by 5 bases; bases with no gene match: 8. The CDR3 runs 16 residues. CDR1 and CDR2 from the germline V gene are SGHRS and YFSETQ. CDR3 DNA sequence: TGCGCCAGCAGTTGGACTAGCGGCTTAAGCTCCTACGAGCAGTACTTC. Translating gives CASSWTSGLSSYEQYF.

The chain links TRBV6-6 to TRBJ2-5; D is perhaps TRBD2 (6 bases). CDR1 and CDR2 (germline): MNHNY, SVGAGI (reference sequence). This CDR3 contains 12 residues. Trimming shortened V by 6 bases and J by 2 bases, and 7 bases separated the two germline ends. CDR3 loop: CASRRGQETQYF. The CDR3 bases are TGTGCCAGCAGGCGGGGTCAAGAGACCCAGTACTTC.

CDR3 coding DNA: TGTGCCAGTAACCTGCCAGGGAACACTGAAGCTTTCTTT. Translation: CASNLPGNTEAFF. The chain carries TRBV19 and TRBJ1-1; D is unclear. The V end was cut by 7 bases, the J end by 1 base, with 10 bases between. The CDR3 is 13 amino acids. Germline CDR1 LNHDA, CDR2 SQIVND (reference sequence).

The DNA of the CDR3 is TGTGCCAGCAGCAGAGCCGACGAGCAGTACTTC. The encoded protein is CASSRADEQYF. The V and J genes are TRBV28 and TRBJ2-7; D is unresolved. This CDR3 region has 11 residues. Trimming shortened V by 6 bases and J by 5 bases, and 8 bases separated the two germline ends. The V gene's germline CDR1 is MDHEN and CDR2 SYDVKM.

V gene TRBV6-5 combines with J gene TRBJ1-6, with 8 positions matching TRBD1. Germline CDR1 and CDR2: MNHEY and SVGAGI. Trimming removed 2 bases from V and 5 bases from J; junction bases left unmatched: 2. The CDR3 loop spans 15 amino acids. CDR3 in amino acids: CASSYDRGHNSPLHF. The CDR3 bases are TGTGCCAGCAGTTACGACAGGGGTCATAATTCACCCCTCCACTTT.

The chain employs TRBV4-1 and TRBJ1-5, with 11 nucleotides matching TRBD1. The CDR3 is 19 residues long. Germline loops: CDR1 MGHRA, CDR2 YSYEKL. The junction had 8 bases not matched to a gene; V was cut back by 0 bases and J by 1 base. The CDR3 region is CASSQDNLGTGGSNQPQHF. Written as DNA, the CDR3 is TGCGCCAGCAGCCAAGATAATTTGGGGACAGGGGGAAGCAATCAGCCCCAGCATTTT.

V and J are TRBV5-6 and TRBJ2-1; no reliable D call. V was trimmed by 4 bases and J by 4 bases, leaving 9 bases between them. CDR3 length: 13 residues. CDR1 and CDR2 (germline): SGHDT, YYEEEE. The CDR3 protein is CASSATLYNEQFF. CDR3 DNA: TGTGCCAGCAGCGCGACACTATACAATGAGCAGTTCTTC. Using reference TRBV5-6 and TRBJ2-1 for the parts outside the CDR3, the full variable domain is DAGVTQSPTHLIKTRGQQVTLRCSPKSGHDTVSWYQQALGQGPQFIFQYYEEEERQRGNFPDRFSGHQFPNYSSELNVNALLLGDSALYLCASSATLYNEQFFGPGTRLTVL.

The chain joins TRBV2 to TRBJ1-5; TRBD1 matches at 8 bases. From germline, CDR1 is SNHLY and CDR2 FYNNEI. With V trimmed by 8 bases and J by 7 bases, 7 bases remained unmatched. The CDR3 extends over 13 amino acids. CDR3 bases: TGTGCCAGCGCCCAGGGGGCAAGACAGCCCCAGCATTTT. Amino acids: CASAQGARQPQHF.